This TCR beta chain came from a study of shared clonotypes between healthy human individuals. Assay used: immunoSEQ multiplex PCR; TCRdb lists only in-frame clones, some missing. The sample has about 2 million clones; approximately 95% are singletons. The germline V gene encodes CDR1 MNHEY and CDR2 SMNVEV (reference sequence). V was pared by 3 bases and J by 10 bases, with 10 bases between. This CDR3 has 13 amino acids. This sequence originates from a man in his late teens or twenties in good health. Material: naive CD4+ T cells sorted from blood. The sample's subset: CD45RA+ positively selected. The rearrangement joins TRBV27 to TRBJ1-6; D gene ambiguous. The CDR3 DNA follows: TGTGCCAGCAGTTTCAGTGGGCTCTCACCCCTCCACTTT. Its translation: CASSFSGLSPLHF.